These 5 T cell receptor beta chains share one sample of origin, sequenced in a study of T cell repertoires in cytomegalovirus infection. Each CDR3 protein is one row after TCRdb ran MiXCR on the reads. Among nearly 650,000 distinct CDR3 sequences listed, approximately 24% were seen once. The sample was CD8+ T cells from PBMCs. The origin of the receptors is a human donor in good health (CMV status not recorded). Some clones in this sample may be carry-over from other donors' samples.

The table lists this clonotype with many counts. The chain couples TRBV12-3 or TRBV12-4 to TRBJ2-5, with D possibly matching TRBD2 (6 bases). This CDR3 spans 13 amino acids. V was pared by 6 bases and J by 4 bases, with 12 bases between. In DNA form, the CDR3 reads TGTGCCAGCAGCCCTGGGACTCGAGAGACCCAGTACTTC. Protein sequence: CASSPGTRETQYF.

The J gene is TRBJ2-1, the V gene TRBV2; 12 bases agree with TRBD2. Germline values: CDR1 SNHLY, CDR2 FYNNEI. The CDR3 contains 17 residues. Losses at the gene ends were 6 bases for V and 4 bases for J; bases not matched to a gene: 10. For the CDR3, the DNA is TGTGCCAGCAGAGGTTTCACTAGCGGGGGGCATTACAATGAGCAGTTCTTC. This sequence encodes CASRGFTSGGHYNEQFF.

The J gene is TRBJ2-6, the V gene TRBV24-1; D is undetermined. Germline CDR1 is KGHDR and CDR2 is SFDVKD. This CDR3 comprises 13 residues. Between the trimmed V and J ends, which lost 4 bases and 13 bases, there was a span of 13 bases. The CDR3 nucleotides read TGTGCCACCAGTGAACCCGGGTTCGAGGTCCTGACTTTC. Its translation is CATSEPGFEVLTF.

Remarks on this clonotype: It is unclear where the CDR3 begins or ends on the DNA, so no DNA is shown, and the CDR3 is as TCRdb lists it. CDR3 amino acids: CSAPRAGEISPSIF. This chain joins TRBV20-1 and TRBJ1-5. The CDR3 sequence runs 14 residues, both termini included. Germline V lookup: CDR1 DFQATT, CDR2 SNEGSKA (reference sequence).

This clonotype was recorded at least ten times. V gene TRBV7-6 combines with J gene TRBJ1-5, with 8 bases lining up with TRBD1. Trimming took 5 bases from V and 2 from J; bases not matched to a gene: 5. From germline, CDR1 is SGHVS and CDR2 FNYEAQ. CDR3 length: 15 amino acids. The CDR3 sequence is CASSGQGYGNQPQHF. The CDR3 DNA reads TGTGCCAGCAGCGGACAGGGTTATGGCAATCAGCCCCAGCATTTT.